The 6 T cell receptor beta chains given below trace back to one sample, sequenced in a study of blood T cell repertoires in COVID-19. Clones were sequenced by immunoSEQ multiplex PCR, and TCRdb holds only the in-frame ones, with some missing. In the table there are around 15,000 clones, around 91% of which are singletons. The specimen was peripheral blood. The source is a man aged 55 to 70 with active COVID-19.

The rearrangement uses TRBV7-2 and TRBJ1-2, with 10 bases fitting TRBD1. The CDR3 totals 18 residues. With V trimmed by 0 bases and J by 6 bases, 13 bases remained unmatched. Looked up from germline, CDR1 is SGHTA and CDR2 is FQGNSA. CDR3 in amino acids: CASSLAGTGAAPLNGYTF. As DNA, the CDR3 is TGTGCCAGCAGCTTAGCAGGGACAGGGGCCGCACCGTTAAATGGCTACACCTTC.

The chain uses TRBV18 and TRBJ2-7, with TRBD2 matching 14 bases. The CDR3 contains 18 residues. V was clipped by 2 bases and J by 5 bases; unmatched bases: 11. Germline-derived CDR1 and CDR2 are KGHSH and LQKENI. The CDR3 is CASSPRETSGGGVNEQYF. The CDR3 DNA reads TGTGCCAGCTCACCAAGAGAGACTAGCGGGGGGGGAGTAAACGAGCAGTACTTC.

The gene calls are TRBV4-1 and TRBJ1-2, with D unresolved. Germline values: CDR1 MGHRA, CDR2 YSYEKL. The CDR3 is 13 residues long. CDR3 coding DNA: TGCGCAAGCGGCACACCCAAACACTATGGCTACACCTTC. Encoded protein: CASGTPKHYGYTF.

The gene calls are TRBV9 and TRBJ1-4, with D possibly being TRBD1 (5 bases). Germline lookup yields CDR1 SGDLS and CDR2 YYNGEE. CDR3 length: 15 amino acids. V lost 4 bases, J lost 8 bases, and 18 bases lay in between. This CDR3 reads CASSHTGGGREKLFF. As DNA, the CDR3 is TGTGCCAGCAGCCACACCGGGGGTGGAAGAGAAAAACTGTTTTTT.

The chain is built from TRBV7-2 and TRBJ1-2, with 8 bases fitting TRBD1. The germline V gene encodes CDR1 SGHTA and CDR2 FQGNSA. The J segment lost 6 bases and the V segment lost 2 bases, leaving 8 bases of the junction unmatched. This CDR3 comprises 15 residues. The CDR3 sequence: CASSLRTGPGHGYTF. DNA for the CDR3: TGTGCCAGCAGCTTAAGGACAGGGCCAGGACATGGCTACACCTTC.

The J gene is TRBJ2-2, the V gene TRBV6-5; 7 nucleotides match TRBD1. V was clipped by 7 bases and J by 2 bases; unmatched bases: 7. The CDR3 length is 15 residues. CDR1 is MNHEY, CDR2 SVGAGI, per germline. CDR3 amino acids: CASNKDRTNTGELFF. CDR3 in DNA: TGTGCCAGCAACAAGGACAGGACCAACACCGGGGAGCTGTTTTTT.